Here is one TCR beta chain with its context. The target antigen is unknown. These data come from a study of shared clonotypes between healthy human individuals. Some clones are missing from TCRdb's copy, which holds only in-frame ones; the method was immunoSEQ multiplex PCR. The profile shows 2,500,000 or so clones, just over 90% of them singletons. Study findings and constraints: The expectation was that sequencing depth would affect clonotype sharing among donors. Limited genetic and exposure-history diversity came from having few donors. About 5.2% was the fraction of naive CD4 clonotypes found shared across a few donors.

Everyone who donated was a Caucasian adult who lived in Nashville, Tennessee. V lost 5 bases and J lost 2; bases outside the gene matches: 7. Germline CDR1 reads SGHTS; CDR2 reads YDEGEE. The CDR3 spans 17 residues. Sequenced input: naive CD4+ T cells sorted from blood. Subset of the sample: CD45RA+ positively selected. The chain couples TRBV5-8 to TRBJ1-6, with 10 nucleotides matching TRBD1. The TCR originated in a man between 18 and 29 years old in good health. CDR3 DNA: TGTGCCAGCAGGTCCGGGACAGGGGACACCTATAATTCACCCCTCCACTTT. Its translation is CASRSGTGDTYNSPLHF. Combining the CDR3 with reference TRBV5-8 and TRBJ1-6 gives the whole variable domain EAGVTQSPTHLIKTRGQQATLRCSPISGHTSVYWYQQALGLGLQFLLWYDEGEERNRGNFPPRFSGRQFPNYSSELNVNALELEDSALYLCASRSGTGDTYNSPLHFGNGTRLTVT.